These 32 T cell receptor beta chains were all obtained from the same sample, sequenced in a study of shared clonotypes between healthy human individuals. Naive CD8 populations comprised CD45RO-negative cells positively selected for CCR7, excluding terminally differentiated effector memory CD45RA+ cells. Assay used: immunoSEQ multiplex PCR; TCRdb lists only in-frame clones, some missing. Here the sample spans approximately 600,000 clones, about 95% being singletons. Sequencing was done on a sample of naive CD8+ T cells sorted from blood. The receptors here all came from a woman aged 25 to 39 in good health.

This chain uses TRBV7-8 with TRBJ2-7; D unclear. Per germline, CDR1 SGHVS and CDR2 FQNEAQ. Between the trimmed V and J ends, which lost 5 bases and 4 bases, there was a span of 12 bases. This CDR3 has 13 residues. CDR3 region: CASSPGETYEQYF. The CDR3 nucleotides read TGTGCCAGCAGCCCCGGAGAGACGTACGAGCAGTACTTC.

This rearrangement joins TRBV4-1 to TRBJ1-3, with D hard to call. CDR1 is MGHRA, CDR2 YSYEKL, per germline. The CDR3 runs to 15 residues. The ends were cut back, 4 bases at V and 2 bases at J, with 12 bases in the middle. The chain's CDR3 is CASSPSSPAGNTIYF. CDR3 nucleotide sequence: TGCGCCAGCAGCCCCTCGTCCCCGGCTGGAAACACCATATATTTT.

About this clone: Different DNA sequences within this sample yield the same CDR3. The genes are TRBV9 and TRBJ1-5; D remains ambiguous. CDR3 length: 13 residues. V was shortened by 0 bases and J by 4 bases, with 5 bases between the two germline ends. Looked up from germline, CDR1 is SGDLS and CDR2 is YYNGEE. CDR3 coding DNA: TGTGCCAGCAGCGTAGGGAGTAATCAGCCCCAGCATTTT. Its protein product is CASSVGSNQPQHF.

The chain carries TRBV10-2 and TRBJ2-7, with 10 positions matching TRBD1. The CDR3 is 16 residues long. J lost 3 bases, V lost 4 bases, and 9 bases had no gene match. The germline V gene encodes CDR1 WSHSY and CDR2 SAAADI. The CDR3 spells CASSAARRDRGYEQYF. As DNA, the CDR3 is TGCGCCAGCAGTGCAGCCCGCCGGGACAGGGGCTACGAGCAGTACTTC.

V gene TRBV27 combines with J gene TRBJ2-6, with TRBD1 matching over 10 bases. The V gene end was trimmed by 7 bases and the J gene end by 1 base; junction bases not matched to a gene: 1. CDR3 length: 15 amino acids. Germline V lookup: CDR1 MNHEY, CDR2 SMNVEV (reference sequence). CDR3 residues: CASTGQGSGANVLTF. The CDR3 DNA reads TGTGCCAGCACGGGACAGGGGTCTGGGGCCAACGTCCTGACTTTC.

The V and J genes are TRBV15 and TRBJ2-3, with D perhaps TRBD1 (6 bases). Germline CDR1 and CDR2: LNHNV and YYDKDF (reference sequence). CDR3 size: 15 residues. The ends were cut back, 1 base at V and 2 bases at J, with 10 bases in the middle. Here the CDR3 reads CATSRVRQATDTQYF. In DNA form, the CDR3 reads TGTGCCACCAGCAGAGTGAGACAGGCCACAGATACGCAGTATTTT.

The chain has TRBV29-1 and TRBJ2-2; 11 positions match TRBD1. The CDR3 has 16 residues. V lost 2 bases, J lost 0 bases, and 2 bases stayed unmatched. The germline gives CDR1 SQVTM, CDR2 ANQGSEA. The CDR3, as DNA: TGCAGCGTTGAAATGGGACAGGGGGCGAACACCGGGGAGCTGTTTTTT. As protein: CSVEMGQGANTGELFF.

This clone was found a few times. The CDR3 nucleotides read TGTGCCAGCAGTGAAGGTCGGGGGGTTGGACGTCAGCCCCAGCATTTT. Translated, it gives CASSEGRGVGRQPQHF. The genes are TRBV6-1 and TRBJ1-5, with a weak D call TRBD1 (5 bases). Germline CDR1 and CDR2: MNHNS and SASEGT. Trimming took off 1 base at V and 6 bases at J, with 16 bases between the two ends. CDR3 size: 16 residues.

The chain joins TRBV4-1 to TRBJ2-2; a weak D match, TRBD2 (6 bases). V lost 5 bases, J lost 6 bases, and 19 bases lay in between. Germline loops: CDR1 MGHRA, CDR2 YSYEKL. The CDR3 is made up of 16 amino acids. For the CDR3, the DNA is TGCGCCAGCAGCTATGAGGCCCGGGGGTACCCCGGGGAGCTGTTTTTT. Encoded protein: CASSYEARGYPGELFF.

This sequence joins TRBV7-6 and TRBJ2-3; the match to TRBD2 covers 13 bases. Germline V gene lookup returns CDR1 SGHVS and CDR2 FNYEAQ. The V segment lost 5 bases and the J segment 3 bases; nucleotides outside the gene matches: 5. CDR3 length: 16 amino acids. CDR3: CASSPLAGGSTDTQYF. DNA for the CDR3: TGTGCCAGCAGCCCACTAGCGGGAGGGTCTACAGATACGCAGTATTTT.

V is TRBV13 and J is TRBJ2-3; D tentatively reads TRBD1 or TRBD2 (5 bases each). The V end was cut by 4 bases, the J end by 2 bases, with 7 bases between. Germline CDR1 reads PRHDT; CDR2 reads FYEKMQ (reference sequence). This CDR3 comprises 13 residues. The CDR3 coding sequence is TGTGCCAGCAGCTCTGGGACCACAGATACGCAGTATTTT. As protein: CASSSGTTDTQYF.

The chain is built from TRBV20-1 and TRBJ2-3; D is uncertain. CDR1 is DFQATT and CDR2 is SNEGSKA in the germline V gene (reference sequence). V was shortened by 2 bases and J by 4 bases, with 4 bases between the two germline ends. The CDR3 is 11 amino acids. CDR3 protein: CSARWADTQYF. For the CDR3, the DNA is TGCAGTGCTAGATGGGCAGATACGCAGTATTTT.

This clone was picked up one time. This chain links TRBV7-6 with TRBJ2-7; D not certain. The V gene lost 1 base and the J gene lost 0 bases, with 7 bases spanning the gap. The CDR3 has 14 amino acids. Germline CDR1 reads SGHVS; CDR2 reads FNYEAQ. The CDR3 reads CASSLEENSYEQYF. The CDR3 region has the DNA TGTGCCAGCAGCTTAGAGGAGAACTCCTACGAGCAGTACTTC. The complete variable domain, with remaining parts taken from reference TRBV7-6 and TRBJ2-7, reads GAGVSQSPRYKVTKRGQDVALRCDPISGHVSLYWYRQALGQGPEFLTYFNYEAQQDKSGLPNDRFSAERPEGSISTLTIQRTEQRDSAMYRCASSLEENSYEQYFGPGTRLTVT.

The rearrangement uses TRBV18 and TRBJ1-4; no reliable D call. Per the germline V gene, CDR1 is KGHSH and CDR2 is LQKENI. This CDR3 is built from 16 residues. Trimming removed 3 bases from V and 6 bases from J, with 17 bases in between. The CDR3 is CASSPESGLADEKLFF. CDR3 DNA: TGTGCCAGCTCACCGGAATCAGGTCTGGCTGATGAAAAACTGTTTTTT.

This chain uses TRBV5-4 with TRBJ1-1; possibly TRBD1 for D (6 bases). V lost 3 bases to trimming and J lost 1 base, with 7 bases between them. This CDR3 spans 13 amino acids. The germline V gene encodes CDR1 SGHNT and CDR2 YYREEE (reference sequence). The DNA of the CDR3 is TGTGCCAGCAGCTCGACAGGGAACACTGAAGCTTTCTTT. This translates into CASSSTGNTEAFF.

This CDR3 is CASQRGLDYEQYF. In DNA, the CDR3 is TGTGCCTCTCAAAGGGGACTAGACTACGAGCAGTACTTC. J is TRBJ2-7 and V is TRBV25-1; 8 bases match TRBD2. J lost 3 bases, V lost 11 bases, and 9 bases had no gene match. This CDR3 is 13 amino acids long. Germline-derived CDR1 and CDR2 are MGHDK and SYGVNS.

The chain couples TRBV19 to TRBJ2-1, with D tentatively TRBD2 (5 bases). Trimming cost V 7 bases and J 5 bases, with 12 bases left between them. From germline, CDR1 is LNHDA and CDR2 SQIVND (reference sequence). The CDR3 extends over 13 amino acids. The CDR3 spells CASNYGVDNEQFF. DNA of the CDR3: TGTGCCAGTAACTACGGGGTCGACAATGAGCAGTTCTTC.

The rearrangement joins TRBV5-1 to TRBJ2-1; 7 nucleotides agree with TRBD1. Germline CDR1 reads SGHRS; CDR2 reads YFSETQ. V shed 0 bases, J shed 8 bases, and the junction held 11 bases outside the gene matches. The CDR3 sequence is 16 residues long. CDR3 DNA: TGCGCCAGCAGCTTGGTGGGACAGTCGCCTAGGGATGAGCAGTTCTTC. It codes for CASSLVGQSPRDEQFF.

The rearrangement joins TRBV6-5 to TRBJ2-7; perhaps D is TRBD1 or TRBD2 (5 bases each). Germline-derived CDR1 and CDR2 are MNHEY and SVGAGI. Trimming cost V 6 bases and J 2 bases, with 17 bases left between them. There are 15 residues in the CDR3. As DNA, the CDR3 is TGTGCCAGCAGCGCCCGTGGGGACGGAGCCTACGAGCAGTACTTC. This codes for CASSARGDGAYEQYF.

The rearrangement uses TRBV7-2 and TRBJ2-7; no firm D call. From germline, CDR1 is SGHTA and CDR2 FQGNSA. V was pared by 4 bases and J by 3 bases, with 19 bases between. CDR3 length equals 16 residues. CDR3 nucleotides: TGTGCCAGCAGCTCCCCTACAGTAGGTTACCGCTACGAGCAGTACTTC. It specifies CASSSPTVGYRYEQYF. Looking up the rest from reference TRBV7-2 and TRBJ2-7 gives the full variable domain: GAGVSQSPSNKVTEKGKDVELRCDPISGHTALYWYRQSLGQGLEFLIYFQGNSAPDKSGLPSDRFSAERTGGSVSTLTIQRTQQEDSAVYLCASSSPTVGYRYEQYFGPGTRLTVT.

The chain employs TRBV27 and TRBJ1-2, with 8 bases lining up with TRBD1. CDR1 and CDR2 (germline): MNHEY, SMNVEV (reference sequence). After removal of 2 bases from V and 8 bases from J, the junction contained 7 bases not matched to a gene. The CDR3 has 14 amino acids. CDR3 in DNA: TGTGCCAGCAGTTTAAGCCAGGGGGCTAACGGCTACACCTTC. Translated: CASSLSQGANGYTF.

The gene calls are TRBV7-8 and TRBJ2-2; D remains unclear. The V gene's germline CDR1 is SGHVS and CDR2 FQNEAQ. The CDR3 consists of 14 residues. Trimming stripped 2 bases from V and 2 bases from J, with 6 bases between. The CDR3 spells CASSLRPNTGELFF. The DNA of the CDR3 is TGTGCCAGCAGCTTACGGCCCAACACCGGGGAGCTGTTTTTT.

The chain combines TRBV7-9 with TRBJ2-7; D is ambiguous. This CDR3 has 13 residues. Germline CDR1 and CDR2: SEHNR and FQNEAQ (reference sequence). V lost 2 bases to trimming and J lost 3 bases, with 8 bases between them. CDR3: CASSLRPNYEQYF. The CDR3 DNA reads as TGTGCCAGCAGCTTACGGCCGAACTACGAGCAGTACTTC. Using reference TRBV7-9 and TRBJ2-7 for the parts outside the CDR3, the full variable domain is DTGVSQNPRHKITKRGQNVTFRCDPISEHNRLYWYRQTLGQGPEFLTYFQNEAQLEKSRLLSDRFSAERPKGSFSTLEIQRTEQGDSAMYLCASSLRPNYEQYFGPGTRLTVT.

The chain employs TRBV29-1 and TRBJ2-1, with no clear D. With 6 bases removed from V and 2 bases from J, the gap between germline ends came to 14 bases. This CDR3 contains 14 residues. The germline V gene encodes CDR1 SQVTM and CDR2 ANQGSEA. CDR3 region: CSVSHRSPYNEQFF. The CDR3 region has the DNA TGCAGCGTCTCCCACCGTTCCCCCTACAATGAGCAGTTCTTC.

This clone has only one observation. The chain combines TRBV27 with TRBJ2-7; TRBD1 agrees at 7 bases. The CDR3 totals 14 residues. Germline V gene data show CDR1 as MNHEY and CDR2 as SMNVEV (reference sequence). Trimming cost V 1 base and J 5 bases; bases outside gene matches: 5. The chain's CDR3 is CASSLFQGVDEQYF. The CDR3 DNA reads TGTGCCAGCAGTTTATTTCAGGGGGTGGACGAGCAGTACTTC.

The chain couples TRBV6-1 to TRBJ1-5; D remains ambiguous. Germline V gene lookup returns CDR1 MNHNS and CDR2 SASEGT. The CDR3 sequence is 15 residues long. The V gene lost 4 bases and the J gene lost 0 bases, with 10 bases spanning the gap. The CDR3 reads CASSVTEYSNQPQHF. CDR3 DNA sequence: TGTGCCAGCAGTGTTACAGAGTATAGCAATCAGCCCCAGCATTTT.

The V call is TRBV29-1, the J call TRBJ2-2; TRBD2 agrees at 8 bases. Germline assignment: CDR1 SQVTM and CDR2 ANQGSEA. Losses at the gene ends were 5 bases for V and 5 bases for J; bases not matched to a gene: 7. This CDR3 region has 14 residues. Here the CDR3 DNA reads TGCAGCGTTTCGGCGGGGGGAGGAACCGGGGAGCTGTTTTTT. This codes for CSVSAGGGTGELFF.

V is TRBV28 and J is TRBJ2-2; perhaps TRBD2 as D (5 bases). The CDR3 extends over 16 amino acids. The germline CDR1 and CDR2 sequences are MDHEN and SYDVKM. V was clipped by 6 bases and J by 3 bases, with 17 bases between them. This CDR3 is CASSDTLGSYTGELFF. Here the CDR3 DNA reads TGTGCCAGCAGCGATACGTTGGGGAGTTACACCGGGGAGCTGTTTTTT.

CDR3 in amino acids: CASSYSGANVLTF. CDR3 in DNA: TGTGCCAGCAGTTACTCTGGGGCCAACGTCCTGACTTTC. V usage is TRBV27 and J usage is TRBJ2-6; D gene unclear. Trimming cost V 4 bases and J 0 bases, with 1 base left between them. Germline assignment: CDR1 MNHEY and CDR2 SMNVEV (reference sequence). This CDR3 has 13 residues.

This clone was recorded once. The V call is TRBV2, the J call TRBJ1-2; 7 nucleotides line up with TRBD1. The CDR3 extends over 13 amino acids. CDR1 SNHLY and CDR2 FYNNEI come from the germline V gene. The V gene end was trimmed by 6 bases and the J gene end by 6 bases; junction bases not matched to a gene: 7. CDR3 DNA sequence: TGTGCCAGCAGGCCCGACAGGGCGGATGGCTACACCTTC. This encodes CASRPDRADGYTF.

The CDR3 DNA is TGTGCCAGCAGTTTAGGTGGCCCAGACCAGCCCCAGCATTTT. This codes for CASSLGGPDQPQHF. The chain combines TRBV27 with TRBJ1-5; no clear D. The length of the CDR3 is 14 residues. Germline-derived CDR1 and CDR2 are MNHEY and SMNVEV (reference sequence). Trimming stripped 2 bases from V and 7 bases from J, with 12 bases between.

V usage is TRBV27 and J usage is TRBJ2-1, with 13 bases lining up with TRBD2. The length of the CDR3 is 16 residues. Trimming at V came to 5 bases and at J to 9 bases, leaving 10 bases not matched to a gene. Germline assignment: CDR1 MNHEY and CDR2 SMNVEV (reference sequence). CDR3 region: CASSPTTSGRAGEQFF. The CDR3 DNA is TGTGCCAGCAGTCCAACCACTAGCGGGAGGGCCGGTGAGCAGTTCTTC.